The 14 T cell receptor beta chains presented below share a single source sample, sequenced in a study of CD4 T cells in relation to SARS-CoV-2 and coronaviruses. Unexposed donor CD4+ T cells date from about 2010-2019, before the COVID-19 pandemic. CD4+ T cells were isolated from the cells after 10 days of culture. Sequencing used immunoSEQ multiplex PCR; TCRdb keeps in-frame clones, though not all of them. The table shows some 23,000 clones, with 75% to 85% occurring only once. These receptors' targets are unknown. Sequencing was done on a sample of CD4+ T cells from PBMCs, cultured in vitro. All receptors come from a human donor in good health.

The count of this clone is one. The chain employs TRBV3-1 (or the pseudogene TRBV3-2) and TRBJ2-1, with 8 positions matching TRBD2. V was pared by 2 bases and J by 8 bases, with 2 bases of the junction left unmatched. This CDR3 is 13 amino acids long. Germline values: CDR1 LGHDT, CDR2 YNNKEL (reference sequence). CDR3 amino acids: CASSQSGSDEQFF. The DNA for the CDR3 is TGTGCCAGCAGCCAAAGCGGGAGCGATGAGCAGTTCTTC.

The chain employs TRBV6-5 and TRBJ2-2; no definite D call. The CDR3 has 15 amino acids. The ends were cut back, 5 bases at V and 0 bases at J, with 10 bases in the middle. Germline V CDR1 and CDR2: MNHEY, SVGAGI. The CDR3 region is CASSNSLANTGELFF. DNA for the CDR3: TGTGCCAGCAGTAACAGCCTCGCGAACACCGGGGAGCTGTTTTTT.

In DNA, the CDR3 is TGCAGTGCTAGATACGGTGAAAAACTGTTTTTT. It specifies CSARYGEKLFF. The V and J genes are TRBV20-1 and TRBJ1-4; D remains unclear. Between the trimmed V and J ends, which lost 2 bases and 7 bases, there was a span of 5 bases. The CDR3 consists of 11 residues. In germline, CDR1 is DFQATT, CDR2 SNEGSKA (reference sequence).

This clone was counted a single time. The chain couples TRBV10-3 to TRBJ2-6, with TRBD1 identical over 8 bases. The CDR3 has 16 residues. With V trimmed by 3 bases and J by 2 bases, 3 bases remained unmatched. The germline V gene has CDR1 ENHRY and CDR2 SYGVKD. The CDR3 here is CAISDRGPTGANVLTF. CDR3 DNA: TGTGCCATCAGTGACAGGGGGCCAACTGGGGCCAACGTCCTGACTTTC.

This clone turned up a few times. The conserved final phenylalanine or tryptophan is absent from the CDR3, which likely points to a read error. Because the CDR3's place on the DNA is in doubt, the DNA is left out and the CDR3 is given as listed by TCRdb. The V gene is TRBV13, the J gene TRBJ1-6; TRBD1, the table's D call, was not compared with the DNA. Including both end residues, the CDR3 is 9 amino acids long. Germline V gene data show CDR1 as PRHDT and CDR2 as FYEKMQ (reference sequence). The CDR3 reads CASSARDSL.

The chain employs TRBV12-3 or TRBV12-4 and TRBJ1-1, with no clear D. CDR3 length: 13 residues. Trimming took 7 bases from V and 3 from J, leaving 12 bases between them. The CDR3 is CASTTRLDTEAFF. In DNA, the CDR3 is TGTGCCAGCACGACCCGGTTGGACACTGAAGCTTTCTTT.

This clone was counted once. The V gene is TRBV6-5, the J gene TRBJ1-5; TRBD1 agrees at 7 bases. CDR1 MNHEY and CDR2 SVGAGI come from the germline V gene. Unmatched junction bases numbered 6, after V lost 7 bases and J lost 6 bases. CDR3 size: 13 residues. The CDR3 spells CASNRQGGQPQHF. The CDR3 DNA is TGTGCCAGCAATCGACAGGGCGGTCAGCCCCAGCATTTT.

This clone was counted only a few times. The chain combines TRBV19 with TRBJ1-1; no firm D call. Trimming stripped 10 bases from V and 3 bases from J, with 18 bases between. Germline V CDR1 and CDR2: LNHDA, SQIVND (reference sequence). The CDR3 is 14 residues long. The CDR3 here is CATSSGGWDTEAFF. In DNA form, the CDR3 reads TGTGCCACCTCCTCGGGCGGTTGGGACACTGAAGCTTTCTTT.

The chain employs TRBV3-1 (or the pseudogene TRBV3-2) and TRBJ1-4, with D maybe TRBD1 (5 bases). CDR1 is LGHDT, CDR2 YNNKEL, per germline (reference sequence). With 5 bases removed from V and 1 base from J, the gap between germline ends came to 11 bases. The CDR3 spans 15 residues. CDR3 DNA: TGTGCCAGCAGCTTCCCGGGGGGAACTAATGAAAAACTGTTTTTT. Residues: CASSFPGGTNEKLFF.

This chain links TRBV6-5 with TRBJ1-1, with TRBD1 as a possible D gene (6 bases). The CDR3 consists of 14 residues. Germline V lookup: CDR1 MNHEY, CDR2 SVGAGI. Trimming removed 5 bases from V and 2 bases from J, with 12 bases in between. CDR3 DNA sequence: TGTGCCAGCAGTCGGACAGTAACCAACACTGAAGCTTTCTTT. It is translated as CASSRTVTNTEAFF.

The J gene is TRBJ1-5, the V gene TRBV18; 9 nucleotides line up with TRBD1. V trimming: 6 bases; J trimming: 4 bases; junction bases outside the gene matches: 7. The germline V gene encodes CDR1 KGHSH and CDR2 LQKENI. The CDR3 runs to 15 residues. CDR3 bases: TGTGCCAGCTCCCTTGGGACAGGGAGTAATCAGCCCCAGCATTTT. It yields the protein CASSLGTGSNQPQHF.

V is TRBV5-1 and J is TRBJ2-4; D is ambiguous. The germline V and J ends were trimmed by 6 bases and 2 bases, with 15 bases remaining between them. The CDR3 runs 15 residues. The V gene's germline CDR1 is SGHRS and CDR2 YFSETQ. CDR3 in amino acids: CASTPDPATKNIQYF. CDR3 DNA: TGCGCCAGCACCCCCGACCCGGCGACCAAAAACATTCAGTACTTC.

The rearrangement joins TRBV21-1 to TRBJ2-7; the table's TRBD2 call for D was not verified on the DNA. TRBV21-1 is a pseudogene locus. The CDR3 has 15 amino acids. The CDR3 nucleotides are TGTGCCAGCAGCAAAGAGGTAGCGGGAGCTCAAGAGCAGTACTTC. Its protein is CASSKEVAGAQEQYF.

This chain links TRBV3-1 (or the pseudogene TRBV3-2) with TRBJ1-6; 8 nucleotides agree with TRBD1. V shed 4 bases and J 10 bases; nucleotides not matched to a gene: 9. From germline, CDR1 is LGHDT and CDR2 YNNKEL (reference sequence). This CDR3 spans 15 amino acids. The CDR3 region is CASSPETGAGSPLHF. DNA of the CDR3: TGTGCCAGCAGCCCAGAGACAGGGGCGGGCTCACCCCTCCACTTT.